The rows below give T cell receptor beta chains drawn from one sample of a study of response to subunit inactivated influenza vaccine. TCRdb reprocessed the RT-PCR reads via MiXCR and lists one record per CDR3 protein. The table records hundreds of thousands of distinct CDR3 sequences, about 14% of them present only once. Sample: PBMCs from blood, taken roughly 2 weeks before vaccination. The receptors were sampled from a man aged 45 to 65 who received an inactivated influenza vaccine. The CDR3 runs from the conserved cysteine through the conserved F or W. Fields, in order: clone size, D gene, V gene, CDR3 length, J gene, CDR3 protein, CDR3 DNA. The D gene is left open where the match is weak. Expanded clones get a size class; other rows say once, few or many, or leave the size out.

NA,TRBD1,TRBV6-1,15,TRBJ1-5,CASKPRQGVNQPQHF,TGTGCCAGCAAACCTCGACAGGGGGTCAATCAGCCCCAGCATTTT
NA,TRBD1,TRBV12-3/TRBV12-4,14,TRBJ1-4,CASSIGTGYEKLFF,TGTGCCAGCAGTATCGGGACAGGGTATGAAAAACTGTTTTTT
NA,TRBD1,TRBV24-1,13,TRBJ1-1,CATVGQGLTEAFF,TGTGCCACCGTCGGACAGGGGTTAACTGAAGCTTTCTTT
many,TRBD1,TRBV7-6,15,TRBJ2-3,CASSFLSTGTDTQYF,TGTGCCAGCAGCTTTCTTTCGACAGGGACAGATACGCAGTATTTT
many,TRBD1,TRBV9,14,TRBJ1-2,CASSVGQGGYGYTF,TGTGCCAGCAGCGTAGGACAGGGTGGCTATGGCTACACCTTC
few,TRBD1,TRBV5-1,15,TRBJ2-2,CASSLGQGTGGELFF,TGCGCCAGCAGCTTGGGACAGGGGACAGGCGGGGAGCTGTTTTTT
few,TRBD2,TRBV20-1,16,TRBJ2-3,CSASYRLAGGTDTQYF,TGCAGTGCCTCCTATCGACTAGCGGGGGGCACAGATACGCAGTATTTT
few,NA,TRBV10-3,12,TRBJ2-5,CATSGIQETQYF,TGTGCCACCTCGGGCATCCAAGAGACCCAGTACTTC
few,NA,TRBV7-8,19,TRBJ2-2,CASSLLYLQEVGNTGELFF,TGTGCCAGCAGCTTATTATATTTGCAGGAGGTCGGGAACACCGGGGAGCTGTTTTTT
many,NA,TRBV12-3/TRBV12-4,15,TRBJ2-2,CASSLGGSTAGELFF,TGTGCCAGCAGTTTGGGTGGGAGTACGGCCGGGGAGCTGTTTTTT
NA,NA,TRBV15,14,TRBJ1-2,CATSRLTDNYGYTF,TGTGCCACCAGCAGACTGACAGATAACTATGGCTACACCTTC
few,TRBD1,TRBV3-1,14,TRBJ1-2,CASSTLGTDYGYTF,TGTGCCAGCAGCACCCTTGGGACAGACTATGGCTACACCTTC
NA,NA,TRBV10-3,14,TRBJ2-6,CAISEGTGANVLTF,TGTGCCATCAGTGAAGGCACCGGGGCCAACGTCCTGACTTTC
NA,NA,TRBV6-1,14,TRBJ1-4,CASRRGATNEKLFF,TGTGCCAGCAGACGGGGAGCAACTAATGAAAAACTGTTTTTT
few,TRBD2,TRBV4-3,17,TRBJ2-1,CASSQTLLAGLNNEQFF,TGCGCCAGCAGCCAAACCCTACTAGCGGGCTTAAACAATGAGCAGTTCTTC
once,NA,TRBV12-5,11,TRBJ2-5,CVSGSVVPQYF,TGTGTCAGTGGTTCTGTGGTCCCCCAGTACTTC
few,TRBD2,TRBV7-6,18,TRBJ2-2,CASSLAVGLAGDTGELFF,TGTGCCAGCAGCTTAGCGGTCGGACTAGCGGGAGACACCGGGGAGCTGTTTTTT
NA,TRBD1,TRBV20-1,13,TRBJ2-5,CSADRQGQETQYF,TGCAGTGCAGACAGACAGGGCCAAGAGACCCAGTACTTC
NA,TRBD2,TRBV28,17,TRBJ2-5,CASSLMLAGGRQETQYF,TGTGCCAGCAGTTTGATGCTAGCGGGAGGGCGGCAAGAGACCCAGTACTTC
NA,NA,TRBV3-1,15,TRBJ2-7,CASSQGPGALYEQYF,TGTGCCAGCAGCCAGGGTCCAGGGGCCCTCTACGAGCAGTACTTC
NA,TRBD2,TRBV4-1,18,TRBJ2-2,CASSQVLAGGSVPGELFF,TGCGCCAGCAGCCAAGTTCTGGCGGGGGGTTCCGTACCCGGGGAGCTGTTTTTT
NA,TRBD2,TRBV20-1,17,TRBJ2-5,CSARDIPGGNLKETQYF,TGCAGTGCTAGAGACATCCCGGGAGGAAACTTAAAAGAGACCCAGTACTTC
NA,NA,TRBV20-1,13,TRBJ1-5,CSASAGGGQPQHF,TGCAGTGCTAGCGCGGGGGGCGGTCAGCCCCAGCATTTT
few,TRBD2,TRBV20-1,17,TRBJ2-3,CSARLAGGIGNTDTQYF,TGCAGTGCTAGATTAGCGGGGGGGATAGGGAACACAGATACGCAGTATTTT
few,TRBD2,TRBV20-1,13,TRBJ2-1,CSASGRALDEQFF,TGCAGTGCTAGCGGGAGGGCCTTGGATGAGCAGTTCTTC
many,NA,TRBV6-2/TRBV6-3,14,TRBJ2-1,CASDKRGNYNEQFF,TGTGCCAGCGACAAGCGAGGTAACTACAATGAGCAGTTCTTC
NA,NA,TRBV7-2,16,TRBJ1-1,CASSDRSQGKLTEAFF,TGTGCCAGCAGCGACCGGTCCCAGGGGAAGCTCACTGAAGCTTTCTTT
many,NA,TRBV5-1,15,TRBJ2-7,CASSLATRGSYEQYF,TGCGCCAGCAGCTTGGCGACCCGAGGGTCCTACGAGCAGTACTTC
many,NA,TRBV20-1,11,TRBJ2-1,CSARLVSEQFF,TGCAGTGCTAGACTAGTGAGTGAGCAGTTCTTC
few,NA,TRBV2,15,TRBJ1-2,CASSEGFEGNYGYTF,TGTGCCAGCAGTGAAGGGTTTGAGGGGAACTATGGCTACACCTTC
NA,TRBD1,TRBV12-3/TRBV12-4,14,TRBJ2-2,CASSPGTGSGELFF,TGTGCCAGCAGTCCAGGGACAGGGTCCGGGGAGCTGTTTTTT
few,TRBD2,TRBV9,15,TRBJ2-5,CASSGQSGGEETQYF,TGTGCCAGCAGCGGGCAAAGCGGGGGGGAAGAGACCCAGTACTTC
NA,TRBD1,TRBV4-2,17,TRBJ2-2,CASSQDTGQWESGELFF,TGTGCCAGCAGCCAAGATACGGGACAGTGGGAGTCTGGGGAGCTGTTTTTT
few,NA,TRBV30,13,TRBJ2-2,CAWSSGGTGELFF,TGTGCCTGGAGTTCCGGGGGTACCGGGGAGCTGTTTTTT
NA,NA,TRBV20-1,16,TRBJ1-6,CSARTYESSYNSPLHF,TGCAGTGCTCGGACCTACGAGAGCTCCTATAATTCACCCCTCCACTTT
NA,TRBD2,TRBV7-2,16,TRBJ2-3,CASSPRLAGARGTQYF,TGTGCCAGCAGCCCCCGACTAGCGGGAGCTCGGGGTACGCAGTATTTT
NA,TRBD1,TRBV12-3/TRBV12-4,15,TRBJ1-1,CASSPATGTNTEAFF,TGTGCCAGCAGTCCGGCGACAGGGACGAACACTGAAGCTTTCTTT